This T cell receptor (beta chain) was recovered during a study of shared clonotypes between healthy human individuals. The study's findings and limits: Generally, naive subsets (rather than memory subsets) showed larger estimated richness. Some clonotypes were shared by all four sorted-subset donors, while others were not shared. The non-shared ones had lower generation probabilities than the shared ones.

Details on this clone: The antigen is unknown.

The CDR3 has 15 residues. With 6 bases clipped from V and 3 bases from J, the junction kept 5 bases outside the gene matches. Germline V CDR1 and CDR2: MDHEN, SYDVKM. Assay execution proceeded at the deep level. TCRdb's table, derived via immunoSEQ multiplex PCR, lists solely in-frame clones and lacks some. Among roughly 2.6 million clones listed, around nine tenths were seen once. Sequenced sample: naive CD4+ T cells sorted from blood. As for subset: CD45RA+ positively selected. This sequence was found in a man between 18 and 29 years old in good health. The rearrangement uses TRBV28 and TRBJ1-5, with 10 bases matching TRBD1. This chain's CDR3 is CASRRDRGYNQPQHF. The CDR3, as DNA: TGTGCCAGCAGACGGGACAGGGGATACAATCAGCCCCAGCATTTT.